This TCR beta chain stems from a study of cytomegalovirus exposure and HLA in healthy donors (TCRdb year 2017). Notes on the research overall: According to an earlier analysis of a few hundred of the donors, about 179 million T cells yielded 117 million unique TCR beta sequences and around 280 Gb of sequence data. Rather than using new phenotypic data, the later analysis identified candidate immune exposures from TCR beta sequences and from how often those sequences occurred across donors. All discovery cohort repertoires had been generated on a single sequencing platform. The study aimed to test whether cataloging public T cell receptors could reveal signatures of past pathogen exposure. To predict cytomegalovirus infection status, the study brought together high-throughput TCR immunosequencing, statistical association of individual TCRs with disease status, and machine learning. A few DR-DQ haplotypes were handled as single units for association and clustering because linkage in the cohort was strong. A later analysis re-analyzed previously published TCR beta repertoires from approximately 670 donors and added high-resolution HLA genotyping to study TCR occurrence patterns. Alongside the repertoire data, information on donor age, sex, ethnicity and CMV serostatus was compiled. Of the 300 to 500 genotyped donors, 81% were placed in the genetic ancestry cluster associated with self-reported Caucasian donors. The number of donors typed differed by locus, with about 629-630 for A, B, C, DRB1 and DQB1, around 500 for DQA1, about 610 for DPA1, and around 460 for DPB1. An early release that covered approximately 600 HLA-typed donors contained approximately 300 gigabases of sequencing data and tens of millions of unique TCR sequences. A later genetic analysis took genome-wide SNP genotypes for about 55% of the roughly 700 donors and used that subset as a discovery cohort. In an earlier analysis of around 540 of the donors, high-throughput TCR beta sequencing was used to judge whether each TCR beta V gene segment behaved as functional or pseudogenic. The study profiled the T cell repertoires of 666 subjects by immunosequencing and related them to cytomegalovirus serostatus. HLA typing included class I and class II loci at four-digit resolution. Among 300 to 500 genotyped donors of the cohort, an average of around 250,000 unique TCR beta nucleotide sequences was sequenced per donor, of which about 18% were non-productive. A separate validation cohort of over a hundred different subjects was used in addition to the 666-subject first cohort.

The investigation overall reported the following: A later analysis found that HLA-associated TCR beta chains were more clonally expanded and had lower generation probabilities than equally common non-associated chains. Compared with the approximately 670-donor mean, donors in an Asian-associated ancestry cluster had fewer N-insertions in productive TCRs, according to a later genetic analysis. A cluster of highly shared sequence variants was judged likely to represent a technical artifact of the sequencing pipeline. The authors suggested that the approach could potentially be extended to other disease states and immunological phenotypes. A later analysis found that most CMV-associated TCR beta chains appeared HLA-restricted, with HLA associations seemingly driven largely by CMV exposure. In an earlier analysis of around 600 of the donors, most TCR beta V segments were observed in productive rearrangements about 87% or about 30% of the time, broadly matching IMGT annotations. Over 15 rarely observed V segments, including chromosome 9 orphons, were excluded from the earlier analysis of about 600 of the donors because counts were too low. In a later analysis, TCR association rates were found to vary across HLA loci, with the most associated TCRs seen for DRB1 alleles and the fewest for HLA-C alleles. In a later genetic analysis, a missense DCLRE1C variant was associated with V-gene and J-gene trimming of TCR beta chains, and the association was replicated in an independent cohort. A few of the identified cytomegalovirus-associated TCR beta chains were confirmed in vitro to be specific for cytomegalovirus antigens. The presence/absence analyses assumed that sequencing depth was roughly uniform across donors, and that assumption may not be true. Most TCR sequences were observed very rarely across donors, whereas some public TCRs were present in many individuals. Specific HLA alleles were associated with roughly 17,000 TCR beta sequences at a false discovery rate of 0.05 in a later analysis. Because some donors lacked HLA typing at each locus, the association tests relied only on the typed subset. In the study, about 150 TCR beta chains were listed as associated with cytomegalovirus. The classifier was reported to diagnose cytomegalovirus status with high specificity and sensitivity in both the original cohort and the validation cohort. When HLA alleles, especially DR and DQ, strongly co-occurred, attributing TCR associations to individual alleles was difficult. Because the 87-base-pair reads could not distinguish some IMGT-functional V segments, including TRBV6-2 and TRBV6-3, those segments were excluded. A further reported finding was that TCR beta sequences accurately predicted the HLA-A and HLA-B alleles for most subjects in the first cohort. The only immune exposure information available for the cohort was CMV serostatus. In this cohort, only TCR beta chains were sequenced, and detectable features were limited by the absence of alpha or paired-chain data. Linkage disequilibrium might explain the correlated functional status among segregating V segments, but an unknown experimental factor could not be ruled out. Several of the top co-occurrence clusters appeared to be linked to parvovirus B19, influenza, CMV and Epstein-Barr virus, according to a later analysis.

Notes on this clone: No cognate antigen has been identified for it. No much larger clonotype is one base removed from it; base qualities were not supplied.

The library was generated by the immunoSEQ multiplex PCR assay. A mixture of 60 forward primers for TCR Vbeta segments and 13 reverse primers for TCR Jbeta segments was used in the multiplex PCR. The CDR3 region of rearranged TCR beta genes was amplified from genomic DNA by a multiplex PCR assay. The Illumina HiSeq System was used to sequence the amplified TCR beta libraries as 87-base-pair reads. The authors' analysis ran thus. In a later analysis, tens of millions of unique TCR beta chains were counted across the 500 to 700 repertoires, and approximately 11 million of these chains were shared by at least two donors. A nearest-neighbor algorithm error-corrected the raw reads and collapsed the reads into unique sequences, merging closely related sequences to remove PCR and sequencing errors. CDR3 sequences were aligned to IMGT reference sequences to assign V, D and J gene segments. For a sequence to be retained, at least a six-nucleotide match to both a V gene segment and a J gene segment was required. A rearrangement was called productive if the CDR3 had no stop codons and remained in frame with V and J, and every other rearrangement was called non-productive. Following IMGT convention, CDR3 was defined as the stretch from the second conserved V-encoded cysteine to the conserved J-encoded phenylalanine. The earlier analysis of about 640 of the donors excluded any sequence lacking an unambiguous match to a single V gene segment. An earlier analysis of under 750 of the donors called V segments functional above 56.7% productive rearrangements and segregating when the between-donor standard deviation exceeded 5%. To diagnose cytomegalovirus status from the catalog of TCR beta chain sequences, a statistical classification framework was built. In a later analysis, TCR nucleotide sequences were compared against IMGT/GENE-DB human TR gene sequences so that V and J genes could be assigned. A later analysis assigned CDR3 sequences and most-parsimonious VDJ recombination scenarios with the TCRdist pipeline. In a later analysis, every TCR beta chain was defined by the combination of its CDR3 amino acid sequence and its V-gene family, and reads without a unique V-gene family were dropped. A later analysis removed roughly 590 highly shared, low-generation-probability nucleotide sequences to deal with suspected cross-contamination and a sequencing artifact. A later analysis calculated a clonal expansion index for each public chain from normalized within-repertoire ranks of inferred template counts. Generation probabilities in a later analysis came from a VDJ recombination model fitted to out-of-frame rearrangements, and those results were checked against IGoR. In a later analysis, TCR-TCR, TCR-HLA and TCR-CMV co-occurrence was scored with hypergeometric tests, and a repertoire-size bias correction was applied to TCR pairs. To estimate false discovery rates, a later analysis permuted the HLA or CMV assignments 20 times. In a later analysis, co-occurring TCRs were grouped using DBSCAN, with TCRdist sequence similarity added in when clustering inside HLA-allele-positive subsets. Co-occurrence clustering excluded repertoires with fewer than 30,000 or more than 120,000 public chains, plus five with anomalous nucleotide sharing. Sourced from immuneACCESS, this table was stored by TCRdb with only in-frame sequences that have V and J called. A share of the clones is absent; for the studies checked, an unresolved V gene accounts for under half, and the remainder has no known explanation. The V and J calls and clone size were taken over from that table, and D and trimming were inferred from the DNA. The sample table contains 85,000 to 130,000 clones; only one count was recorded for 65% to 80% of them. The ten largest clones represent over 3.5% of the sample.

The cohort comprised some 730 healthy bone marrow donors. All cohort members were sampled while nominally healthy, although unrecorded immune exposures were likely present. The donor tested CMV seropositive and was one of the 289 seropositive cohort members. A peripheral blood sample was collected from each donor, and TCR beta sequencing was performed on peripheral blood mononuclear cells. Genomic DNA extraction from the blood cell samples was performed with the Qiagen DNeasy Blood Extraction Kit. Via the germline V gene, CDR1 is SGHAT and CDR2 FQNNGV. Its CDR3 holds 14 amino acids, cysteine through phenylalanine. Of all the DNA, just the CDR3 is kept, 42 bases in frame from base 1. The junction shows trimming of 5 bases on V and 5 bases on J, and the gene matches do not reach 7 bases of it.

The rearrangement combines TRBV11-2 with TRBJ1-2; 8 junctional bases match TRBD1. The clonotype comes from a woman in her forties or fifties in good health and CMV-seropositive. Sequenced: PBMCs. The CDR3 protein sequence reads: CASSELGQGYGYTF. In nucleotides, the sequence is TGTGCCAGCAGCGAACTCGGACAGGGATATGGCTACACCTTC.